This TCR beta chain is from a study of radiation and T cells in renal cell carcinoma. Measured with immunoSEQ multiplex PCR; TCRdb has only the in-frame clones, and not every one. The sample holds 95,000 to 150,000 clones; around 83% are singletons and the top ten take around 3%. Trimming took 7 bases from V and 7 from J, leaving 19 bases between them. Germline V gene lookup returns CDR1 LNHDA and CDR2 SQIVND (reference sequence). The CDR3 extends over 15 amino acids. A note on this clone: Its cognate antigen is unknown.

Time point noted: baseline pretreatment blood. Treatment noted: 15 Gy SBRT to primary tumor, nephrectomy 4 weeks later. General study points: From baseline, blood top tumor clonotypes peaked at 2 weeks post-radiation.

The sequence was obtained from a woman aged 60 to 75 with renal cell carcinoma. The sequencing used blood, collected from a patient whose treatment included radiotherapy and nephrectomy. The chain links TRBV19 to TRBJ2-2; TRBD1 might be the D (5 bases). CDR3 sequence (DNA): TGTGCCAGTATGATGGGGCTGGGTATTGGCGGGGAGCTGTTTTTT. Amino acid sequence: CASMMGLGIGGELFF.